The clone carrying this T cell receptor (beta chain) was counted many times. J was trimmed by 6 bases and V by 3 bases; bases with no gene match: 5. The CDR3 has 14 amino acids. This sample was taken from a study of T cells in Graves' hyperthyroidism and ophthalmopathy. Authors of the study amplified TCR beta CDR3 regions from RNA transcripts. The primer set for the first-round RT-PCR of the TCR CDR3 was HTBI. TCRdb called the multiplex PCR reads again in MiXCR, with one record for every CDR3 protein. The sample consists of 400,000 to 550,000 distinct CDR3 sequences, about 24% of them appearing once. The chain has TRBV12-3 or TRBV12-4 and TRBJ1-2; 9 nucleotides agree with TRBD1. This clonotype was obtained from a woman in her twenties or thirties with Graves' ophthalmopathy. The specimen sequenced was blood. Written as DNA, the CDR3 is TGTGCCAGCAGTTTCAGGGACAGGGTGAATGGCTACACCTTC. Encoded protein: CASSFRDRVNGYTF.